In its sample, the clone carrying this T cell receptor (beta chain) is large. What it recognizes is unknown. This entry comes from a study of human T cells and chemical hapten exposure. Study-wide points: Patch test scores rose with PT1 expanded TCR counts, a positive correlation. After DPC sensitization, TCRs above 1 in 1000 frequency showed no change.

Stated treatment: therapeutic diphenylcyclopropenone sensitization with weekly scalp DPC. Participating donors were patients with alopecia, aged 18 to 70 years, considered appropriate candidates for DPC. Individual cDNA molecules in this library carried unique molecular identifiers. Methods used by the authors: Across samples, TCR counts had a median of roughly 96,000 and ranged from 23,224 to 690,600. Each CDR3 protein is one row after TCRdb ran MiXCR on the reads. None of the V and J calls come from the authors' own analysis; TCRdb made them. The sample records 3,500 or so distinct CDR3 sequences, 40% to 60% being singletons. Germline loops: CDR1 LNHDA, CDR2 SQIVND (reference sequence). This CDR3 spans 12 amino acids. Trimming left V 3 bases short and J 7 bases short, with 10 bases between.

The chain combines TRBV19 with TRBJ2-7; tentative D call: TRBD2 (6 bases). The source of this sequence is an adult with alopecia areata. Some clones in this sample may be carry-over from other donors' samples. This table probably holds off-target reads from a library built for another chain. The sequencing here drew on whole blood, taken before DPC sensitization or 2, 6, or about 24 weeks after (not recorded which). Here the CDR3 DNA reads TGTGCCAGTAGTATGATCGCGGGGGAGCAGTACTTC. This translates into CASSMIAGEQYF.